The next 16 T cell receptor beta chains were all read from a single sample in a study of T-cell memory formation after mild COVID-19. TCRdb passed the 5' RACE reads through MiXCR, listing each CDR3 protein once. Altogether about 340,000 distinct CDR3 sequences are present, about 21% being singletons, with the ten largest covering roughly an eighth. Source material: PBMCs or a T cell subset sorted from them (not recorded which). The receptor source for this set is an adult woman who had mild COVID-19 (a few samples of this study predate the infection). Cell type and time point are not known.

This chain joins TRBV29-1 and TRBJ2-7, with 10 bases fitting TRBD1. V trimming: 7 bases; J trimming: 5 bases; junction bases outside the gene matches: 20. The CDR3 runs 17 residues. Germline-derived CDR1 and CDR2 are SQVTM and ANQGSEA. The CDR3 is CSATSSLTGTGDHEQYF. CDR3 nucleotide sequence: TGCAGCGCGACATCATCCTTAACCGGGACAGGGGACCACGAGCAGTACTTC.

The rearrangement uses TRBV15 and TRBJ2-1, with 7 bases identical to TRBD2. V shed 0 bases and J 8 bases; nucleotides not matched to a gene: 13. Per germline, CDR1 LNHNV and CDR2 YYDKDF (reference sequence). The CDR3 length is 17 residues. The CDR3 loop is CATSRDPRAGVVDEQFF. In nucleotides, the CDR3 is TGTGCCACCAGCAGAGACCCCCGCGCGGGAGTCGTAGATGAGCAGTTCTTC.

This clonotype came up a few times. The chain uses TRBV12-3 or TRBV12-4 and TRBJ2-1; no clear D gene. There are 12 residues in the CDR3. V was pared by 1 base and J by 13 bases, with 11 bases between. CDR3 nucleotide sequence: TGTGCCAGCAGTTTAGGCGGTAGTTTACAGTTCTTC. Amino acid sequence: CASSLGGSLQFF.

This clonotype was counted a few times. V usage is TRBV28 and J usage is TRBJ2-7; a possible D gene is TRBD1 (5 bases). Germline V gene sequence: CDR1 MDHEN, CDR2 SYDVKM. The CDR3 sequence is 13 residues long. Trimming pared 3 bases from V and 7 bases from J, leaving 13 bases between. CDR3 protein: CASSFPRTREQYF. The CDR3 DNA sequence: TGTGCCAGCAGTTTCCCCCGGACAAGGGAGCAGTACTTC.

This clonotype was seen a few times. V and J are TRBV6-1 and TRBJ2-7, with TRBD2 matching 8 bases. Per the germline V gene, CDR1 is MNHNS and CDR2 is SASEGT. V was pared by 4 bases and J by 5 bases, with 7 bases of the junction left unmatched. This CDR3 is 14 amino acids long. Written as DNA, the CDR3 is TGTGCCAGCAGTGTTCTCGCGGGGGGCCACGAGCAGTACTTC. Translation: CASSVLAGGHEQYF.

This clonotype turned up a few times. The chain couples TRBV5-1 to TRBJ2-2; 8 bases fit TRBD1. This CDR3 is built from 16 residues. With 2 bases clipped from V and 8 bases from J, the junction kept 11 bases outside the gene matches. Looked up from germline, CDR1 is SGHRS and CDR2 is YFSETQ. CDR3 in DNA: TGCGCCAGCAGCTTCGACCGGACAGGGAGTCCGGGGGAGCTGTTTTTT. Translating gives CASSFDRTGSPGELFF.

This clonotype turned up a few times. CDR3 sequence (DNA): TGCAGCGGACCGGTTAACTATGGCTACACCTTC. It yields the protein CSGPVNYGYTF. The chain couples TRBV20-1 to TRBJ1-2; D call uncertain. This CDR3 has 11 residues. Germline CDR1 is DFQATT and CDR2 is SNEGSKA (reference sequence).

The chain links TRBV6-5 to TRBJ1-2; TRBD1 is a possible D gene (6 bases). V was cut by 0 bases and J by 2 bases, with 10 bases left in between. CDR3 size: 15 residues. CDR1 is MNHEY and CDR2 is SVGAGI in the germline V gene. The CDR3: CASSYSWDTNYGYTF. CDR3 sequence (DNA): TGTGCCAGCAGTTACTCTTGGGACACCAACTATGGCTACACCTTC.

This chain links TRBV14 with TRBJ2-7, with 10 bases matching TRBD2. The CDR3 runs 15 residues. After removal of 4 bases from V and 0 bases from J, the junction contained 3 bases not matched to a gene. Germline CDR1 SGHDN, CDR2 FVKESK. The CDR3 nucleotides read TGTGCCAGCAGCCTCCGACTAGCGGGCTCCTACGAGCAGTACTTC. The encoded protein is CASSLRLAGSYEQYF.

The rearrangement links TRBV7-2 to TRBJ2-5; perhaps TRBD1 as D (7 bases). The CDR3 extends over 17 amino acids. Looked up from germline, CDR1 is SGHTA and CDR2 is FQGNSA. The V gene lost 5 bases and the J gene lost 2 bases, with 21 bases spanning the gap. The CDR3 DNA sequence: TGTGCCAGCAGCCCGCGTGGCGGAGGGGGCACGCAAGAGACCCAGTACTTC. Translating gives CASSPRGGGGTQETQYF.

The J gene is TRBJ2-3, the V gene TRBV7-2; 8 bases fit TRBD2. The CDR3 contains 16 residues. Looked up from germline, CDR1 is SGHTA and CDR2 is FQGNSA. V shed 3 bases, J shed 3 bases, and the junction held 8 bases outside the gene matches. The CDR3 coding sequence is TGTGCCAGCAGCTTCTGGGCGGGGGGTATAACAGATACGCAGTATTTT. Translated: CASSFWAGGITDTQYF.

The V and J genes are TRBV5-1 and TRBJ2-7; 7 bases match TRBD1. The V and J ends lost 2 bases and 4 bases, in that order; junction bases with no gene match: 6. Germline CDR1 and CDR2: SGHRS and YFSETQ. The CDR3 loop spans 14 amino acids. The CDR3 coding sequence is TGCGCCAGCAGCTTAGACAGGGAGAAGTACGAGCAGTACTTC. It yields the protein CASSLDREKYEQYF.

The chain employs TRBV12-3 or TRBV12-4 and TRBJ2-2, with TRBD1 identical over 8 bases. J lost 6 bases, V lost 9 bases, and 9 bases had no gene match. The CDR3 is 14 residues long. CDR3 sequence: CASQGALISGELFF. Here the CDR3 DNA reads TGTGCCAGTCAGGGGGCGCTGATCTCCGGGGAGCTGTTTTTT.

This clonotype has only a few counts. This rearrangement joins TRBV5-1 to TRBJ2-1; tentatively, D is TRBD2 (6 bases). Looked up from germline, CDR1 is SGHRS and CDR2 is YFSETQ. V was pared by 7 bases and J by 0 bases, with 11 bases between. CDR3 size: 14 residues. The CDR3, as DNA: TGCGCCAGCGGGGACGGGAGCTCCTACAATGAGCAGTTCTTC. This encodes CASGDGSSYNEQFF.

As DNA, the CDR3 is TGTGCCAGCTTTTCCAGGGGCTGGTCGCGAGCCTACAATGAGCAGTTCTTC. It codes for CASFSRGWSRAYNEQFF. The J gene is TRBJ2-1, the V gene TRBV2, with D possibly TRBD1 on 6 matching bases. Germline V gene data show CDR1 as SNHLY and CDR2 as FYNNEI. Trimming took 8 bases from V and 2 from J, leaving 22 bases between them. The CDR3 spans 17 residues.

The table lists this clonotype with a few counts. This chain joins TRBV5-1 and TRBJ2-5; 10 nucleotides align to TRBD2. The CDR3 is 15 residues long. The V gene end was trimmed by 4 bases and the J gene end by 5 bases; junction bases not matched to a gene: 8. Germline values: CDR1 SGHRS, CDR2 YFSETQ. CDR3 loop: CASSLRTSGVETQYF. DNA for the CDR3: TGCGCCAGCAGCCTCCGGACTAGCGGTGTGGAGACCCAGTACTTC.